The 5 T cell receptor beta chains given below trace back to one sample, sequenced in a study of control samples from healthy donors and cancer patients. Assay used: immunoSEQ multiplex PCR; TCRdb lists only in-frame clones, some missing. The sample lists about 120,000 clones, nearly 95% occurring once. Input material: blood. The source is a young man in good health.

The rearrangement uses TRBV11-2 and TRBJ1-1, with no clear D. Germline V CDR1 and CDR2: SGHAT, FQNNGV. This CDR3 has 15 amino acids. Trimming shortened V by 1 base and J by 8 bases, and 17 bases separated the two germline ends. The CDR3 DNA follows: TGTGCCAGCAGCTTAGGTTTGGGGTTTAGGGTAGAAGCTTTCTTT. Translated, it gives CASSLGLGFRVEAFF.

The rearrangement uses TRBV18 and TRBJ1-2; no definite D call. The germline gives CDR1 KGHSH, CDR2 LQKENI. The CDR3 spans 14 residues. V lost 2 bases and J 2 bases, leaving 9 bases between the germline ends. This CDR3 reads CASSPLGENYGYTF. The CDR3 nucleotides are TGTGCCAGCTCACCATTAGGAGAGAACTATGGCTACACCTTC.

The genes are TRBV11-2 and TRBJ2-2; D call uncertain. The ends were cut back, 5 bases at V and 1 base at J, with 17 bases in the middle. The CDR3 spans 17 residues. Germline lookup yields CDR1 SGHAT and CDR2 FQNNGV. CDR3 nucleotides: TGTGCCAGCAGCCTACCCCAAGACTTGAGGAACACCGGGGAGCTGTTTTTT. This codes for CASSLPQDLRNTGELFF. Filled out from reference TRBV11-2 and TRBJ2-2, the complete variable domain reads EAGVAQSPRYKIIEKRQSVAFWCNPISGHATLYWYQQILGQGPKLLIQFQNNGVVDDSQLPKDRFSAERLKGVDSTLKIQPAKLEDSAVYLCASSLPQDLRNTGELFFGEGSRLTVL.

The chain has TRBV3-1 (or the pseudogene TRBV3-2) and TRBJ2-5; 12 positions agree with TRBD1. Trimming removed 4 bases from V and 0 bases from J; junction bases left unmatched: 9. This CDR3 comprises 18 residues. CDR1 is LGHDT, CDR2 YNNKEL, per germline (reference sequence). Written as DNA, the CDR3 is TGTGCCAGCAGCCCTCCCGGGACAGGGGGCCTGTACCAAGAGACCCAGTACTTC. It translates to CASSPPGTGGLYQETQYF.

This chain connects TRBV5-1 to TRBJ2-3, with D perhaps TRBD2 (6 bases). CDR1 is SGHRS and CDR2 is YFSETQ in the germline V gene. V lost 2 bases, J lost 3 bases, and 13 bases lay in between. The CDR3 has 15 residues. This chain's CDR3 is CASSFTAGGTDTQYF. In DNA, the CDR3 is TGCGCCAGCAGCTTTACCGCTGGGGGGACAGATACGCAGTATTTT.